This passage covers 10 T cell receptor beta chains from one sample sequenced in a study of control samples from healthy donors and cancer patients. The table came from immunoSEQ multiplex PCR; TCRdb's copy has only in-frame clones and leaves some out. The sample includes some 130,000 clones, about 93% of them seen just once. The sequenced sample was blood. All receptors derive from a man aged 18 to 29 in good health.

The chain is built from TRBV13 and TRBJ2-7; D call uncertain. Germline V gives CDR1 PRHDT, CDR2 FYEKMQ (reference sequence). Trimming stripped 5 bases from V and 3 bases from J, with 17 bases between. This CDR3 has 15 amino acids. CDR3 region: CASSVRGPGGYEQYF. Written as DNA, the CDR3 is TGTGCCAGCAGCGTTAGAGGTCCGGGCGGCTACGAGCAGTACTTC. The full variable domain, rest sourced from reference TRBV13 and TRBJ2-7, is AAGVIQSPRHLIKEKRETATLKCYPIPRHDTVYWYQQGPGQDPQFLISFYEKMQSDKGSIPDRFSAQQFSDYHSELNMSSLELGDSALYFCASSVRGPGGYEQYFGPGTRLTVT.

This chain joins TRBV27 and TRBJ1-5; 7 nucleotides match TRBD1. V was clipped by 2 bases and J by 6 bases; unmatched bases: 4. The CDR3 is made up of 14 amino acids. The germline V gene encodes CDR1 MNHEY and CDR2 SMNVEV (reference sequence). This CDR3 is CASSLRQGSQPQHF. The CDR3 DNA follows: TGTGCCAGCAGTTTAAGACAGGGTAGTCAGCCCCAGCATTTT.

This chain links TRBV5-1 with TRBJ2-5; D ambiguous. V lost 0 bases and J 5 bases, leaving 11 bases between the germline ends. This CDR3 is built from 14 residues. Germline CDR1 reads SGHRS; CDR2 reads YFSETQ. DNA for the CDR3: TGCGCCAGCAGCTTGGCCCTGGGTGAGGAGACCCAGTACTTC. This translates into CASSLALGEETQYF. Full variable domain (missing parts from reference TRBV5-1 and TRBJ2-5): KAGVTQTPRYLIKTRGQQVTLSCSPISGHRSVSWYQQTPGQGLQFLFEYFSETQRNKGNFPGRFSGRQFSNSRSEMNVSTLELGDSALYLCASSLALGEETQYFGPGTRLLVL.

V and J are TRBV28 and TRBJ1-2; the D is unclear. The V end was cut by 3 bases, the J end by 5 bases, with 4 bases between. CDR1 and CDR2 from the germline V gene are MDHEN and SYDVKM. There are 11 residues in the CDR3. The CDR3: CASSFKYGYTF. Written as DNA, the CDR3 is TGTGCCAGCAGTTTTAAGTATGGCTACACCTTC.

The chain has TRBV18 and TRBJ1-3, with a weak D call TRBD1 (5 bases). The germline V gene encodes CDR1 KGHSH and CDR2 LQKENI. Trimming removed 2 bases at V and 2 bases at J, with 13 bases between. The CDR3 covers 16 residues. The CDR3 protein is CASSPGGRAAGNTIYF. DNA for the CDR3: TGTGCCAGCTCACCAGGAGGCAGGGCGGCTGGAAACACCATATATTTT. Based on the CDR3 plus reference TRBV18 and TRBJ1-3, the full variable domain is NAGVMQNPRHLVRRRGQEARLRCSPMKGHSHVYWYRQLPEEGLKFMVYLQKENIIDESGMPKERFSAEFPKEGPSILRIQQVVRGDSAAYFCASSPGGRAAGNTIYFGEGSWLTVV.

The chain has TRBV12-5 and TRBJ1-2; possible D gene TRBD1, 5 bases. Deletions cut 1 base from V and 6 bases from J, with 27 bases between. Germline V gene lookup returns CDR1 LGHNT and CDR2 FRNRAP. This CDR3 is built from 19 residues. CDR3 amino acids: CASGLDLYNGGGRQDGYTF. The CDR3 coding sequence is TGTGCTAGTGGTTTGGATCTTTATAACGGGGGAGGGAGGCAGGATGGCTACACCTTC.

J is TRBJ2-1 and V is TRBV12-3 or TRBV12-4; D remains unclear. V lost 6 bases to trimming and J lost 6 bases, with 9 bases between them. The length of the CDR3 is 12 residues. CDR3 protein: CASRLLTNEQFF. The CDR3 nucleotides are TGTGCCAGCAGACTATTAACCAATGAGCAGTTCTTC.

J is TRBJ1-2 and V is TRBV2; D is unresolved. The V end was cut by 6 bases, the J end by 2 bases, with 10 bases between. The germline gives CDR1 SNHLY, CDR2 FYNNEI. CDR3 length: 13 amino acids. The CDR3 spells CASSEMGNYGYTF. The CDR3 DNA sequence: TGTGCCAGCAGCGAAATGGGGAACTATGGCTACACCTTC.

The genes are TRBV2 and TRBJ2-3; D is unclear. Germline V lookup: CDR1 SNHLY, CDR2 FYNNEI. The CDR3 consists of 13 residues. V was cut by 10 bases and J by 2 bases, with 13 bases left in between. In nucleotides, the CDR3 is TGTGCCACCCTGGGAAGGGTCACAGATACGCAGTATTTT. Translation gives CATLGRVTDTQYF.

CDR3: CASSLSGREAFF. The CDR3 DNA reads TGTGCCAGCAGTTTATCGGGCCGCGAAGCTTTCTTT. The V and J genes are TRBV27 and TRBJ1-1; D gene ambiguous. The V and J ends lost 0 bases and 8 bases respectively, with 7 bases between them. This CDR3 region has 12 residues. Germline CDR1 and CDR2: MNHEY and SMNVEV (reference sequence).